The T cell receptor (beta chain) under discussion was sequenced for a study of blood T cell repertoires in COVID-19. There are a few counts of this clone. Original handling: Cell counts per sample came from amplifying reference gene primers. Method: immunoSEQ multiplex PCR; TCRdb's copy keeps in-frame clones and lacks some. The V and J calls and the clone size are those of that table, but D and trimming were determined from the DNA. The sample carries fewer than 90,000 clones, 72% recorded once. The sequence was collected from a woman of 80 years or more with acute or convalescent COVID-19. What was sequenced was peripheral blood.

The CDR3 sequence: CASSAMTGGIGNTIYF. The CDR3 DNA reads TGTGCCAGCAGCGCTATGACAGGGGGGATAGGAAACACCATATATTTT. The rearrangement links TRBV7-3 to TRBJ1-3; the match to TRBD1 covers 9 bases. The V gene end was trimmed by 5 bases and the J gene end by 4 bases; junction bases not matched to a gene: 9. Germline assignment: CDR1 SGHTA and CDR2 FQGTGA. There are 16 residues in the CDR3.